Sequencing of this TCR beta chain was carried out in a study of blood T cell repertoires in COVID-19. Across the whole study: Donors in the United States, Italy and Spain gave samples during acute or convalescent COVID-19. T cells, B-cell-depleted T cells, or PBMCs provided the cDNA or gDNA that served as material.

Per the authors' pipeline: It was from reference gene primer amplification that nucleated cell counts were estimated. TCRdb's table, derived via immunoSEQ multiplex PCR, lists solely in-frame clones and lacks some. The V and J calls and clone size are taken from that table; D and trimming were inferred from the DNA. Of 150,000 to 200,000 clones in the sample, about nine tenths were seen once. The sequence was obtained from a woman aged 45 to 65 with acute or convalescent COVID-19. Specimen: peripheral blood.

The DNA for the CDR3 is TGTGCCAGCAGCCCGGGGGGGGCGCCGTGGAATTCACCCCTCCACTTT. Protein sequence: CASSPGGAPWNSPLHF. The V call is TRBV11-2, the J call TRBJ1-6; possibly TRBD1 for D (6 bases). Germline lookup yields CDR1 SGHAT and CDR2 FQNNGV. The V gene lost 5 bases and the J gene lost 7 bases, with 18 bases spanning the gap. This CDR3 region has 16 residues.